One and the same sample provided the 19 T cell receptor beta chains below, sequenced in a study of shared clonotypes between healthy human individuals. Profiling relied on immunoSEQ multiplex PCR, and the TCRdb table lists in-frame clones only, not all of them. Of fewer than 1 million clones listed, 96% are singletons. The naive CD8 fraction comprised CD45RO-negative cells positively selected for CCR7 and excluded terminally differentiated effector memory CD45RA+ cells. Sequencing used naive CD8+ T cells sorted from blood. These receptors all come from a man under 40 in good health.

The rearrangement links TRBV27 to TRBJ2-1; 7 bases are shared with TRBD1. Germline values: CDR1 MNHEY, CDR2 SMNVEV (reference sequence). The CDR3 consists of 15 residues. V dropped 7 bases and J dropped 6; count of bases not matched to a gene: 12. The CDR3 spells CASTPVGQTTNEQFF. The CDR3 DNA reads TGTGCCAGCACCCCCGTGGGACAGACTACCAATGAGCAGTTCTTC.

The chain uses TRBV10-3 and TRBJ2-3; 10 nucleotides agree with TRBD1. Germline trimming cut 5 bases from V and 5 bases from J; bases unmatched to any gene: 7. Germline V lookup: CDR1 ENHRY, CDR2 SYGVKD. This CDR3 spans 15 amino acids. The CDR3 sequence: CAISPGQGIEDTQYF. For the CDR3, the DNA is TGTGCCATCAGTCCGGGACAGGGGATTGAAGATACGCAGTATTTT.

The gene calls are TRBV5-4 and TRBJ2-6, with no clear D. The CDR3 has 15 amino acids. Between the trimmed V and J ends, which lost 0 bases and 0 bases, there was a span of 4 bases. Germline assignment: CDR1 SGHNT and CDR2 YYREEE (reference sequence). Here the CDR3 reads CASSLGLSGANVLTF. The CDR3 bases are TGTGCCAGCAGCTTGGGTCTCTCTGGGGCCAACGTCCTGACTTTC.

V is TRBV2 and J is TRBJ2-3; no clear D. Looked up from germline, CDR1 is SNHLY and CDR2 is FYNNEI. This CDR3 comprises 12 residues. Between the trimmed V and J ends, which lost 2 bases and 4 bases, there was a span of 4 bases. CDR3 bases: TGTGCCAGCAGTGAAACCCCAGATACGCAGTATTTT. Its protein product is CASSETPDTQYF.

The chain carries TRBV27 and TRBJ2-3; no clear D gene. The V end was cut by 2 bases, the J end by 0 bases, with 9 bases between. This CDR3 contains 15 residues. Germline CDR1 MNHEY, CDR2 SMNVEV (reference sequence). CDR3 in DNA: TGTGCCAGCAGTTTACTAAACCCCAGCACAGATACGCAGTATTTT. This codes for CASSLLNPSTDTQYF.

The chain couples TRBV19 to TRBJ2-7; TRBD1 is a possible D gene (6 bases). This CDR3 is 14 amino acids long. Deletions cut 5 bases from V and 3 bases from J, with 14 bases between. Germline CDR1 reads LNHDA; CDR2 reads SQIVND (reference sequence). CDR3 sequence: CASSPGQKNYEQYF. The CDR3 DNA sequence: TGTGCCAGTAGTCCGGGACAAAAAAACTACGAGCAGTACTTC.

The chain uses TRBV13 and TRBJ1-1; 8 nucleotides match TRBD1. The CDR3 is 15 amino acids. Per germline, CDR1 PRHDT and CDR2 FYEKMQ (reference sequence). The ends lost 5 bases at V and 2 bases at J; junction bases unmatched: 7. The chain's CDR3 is CASSTTRGPNTEAFF. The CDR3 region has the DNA TGTGCCAGCAGCACAACCAGGGGGCCAAACACTGAAGCTTTCTTT.

The CDR3 coding sequence is TGCAGCGTTTGGGGTTCTAGCACTGAAGCTTTCTTT. This encodes CSVWGSSTEAFF. The chain has TRBV29-1 and TRBJ1-1, with D uncertain. Germline values: CDR1 SQVTM, CDR2 ANQGSEA. This CDR3 comprises 12 residues. The germline V and J ends were trimmed by 5 bases and 4 bases, with 11 bases remaining between them.

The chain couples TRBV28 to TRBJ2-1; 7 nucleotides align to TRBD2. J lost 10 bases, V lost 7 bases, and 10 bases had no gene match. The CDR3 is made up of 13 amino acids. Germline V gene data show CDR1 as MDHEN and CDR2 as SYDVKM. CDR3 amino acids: CASKEGGLVEQFF. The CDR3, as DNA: TGTGCCAGCAAGGAGGGAGGGCTGGTCGAGCAGTTCTTC.

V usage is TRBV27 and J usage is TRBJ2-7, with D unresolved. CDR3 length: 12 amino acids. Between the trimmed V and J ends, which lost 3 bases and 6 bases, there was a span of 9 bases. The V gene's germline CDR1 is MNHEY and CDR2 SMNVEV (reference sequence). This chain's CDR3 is CASSLGNREQYF. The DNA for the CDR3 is TGTGCCAGCAGTTTGGGAAATCGCGAGCAGTACTTC.

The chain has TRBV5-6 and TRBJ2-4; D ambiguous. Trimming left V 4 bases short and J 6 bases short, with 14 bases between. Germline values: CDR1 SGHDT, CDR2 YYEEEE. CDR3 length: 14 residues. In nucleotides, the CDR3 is TGTGCCAGCAGCCCCAGAGGCGGCGGAAACATTCAGTACTTC. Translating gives CASSPRGGGNIQYF.

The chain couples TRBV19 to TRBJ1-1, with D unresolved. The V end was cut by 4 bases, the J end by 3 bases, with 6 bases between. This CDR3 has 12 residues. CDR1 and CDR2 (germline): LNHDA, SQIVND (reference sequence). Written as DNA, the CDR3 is TGTGCCAGTAGTAGGACCTACACTGAAGCTTTCTTT. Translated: CASSRTYTEAFF.

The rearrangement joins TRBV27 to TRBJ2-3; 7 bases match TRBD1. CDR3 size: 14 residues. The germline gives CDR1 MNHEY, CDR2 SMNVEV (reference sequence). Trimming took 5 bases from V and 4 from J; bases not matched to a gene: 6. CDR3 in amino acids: CASSPHRGADTQYF. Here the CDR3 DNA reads TGTGCCAGCAGTCCCCACAGGGGTGCAGATACGCAGTATTTT.

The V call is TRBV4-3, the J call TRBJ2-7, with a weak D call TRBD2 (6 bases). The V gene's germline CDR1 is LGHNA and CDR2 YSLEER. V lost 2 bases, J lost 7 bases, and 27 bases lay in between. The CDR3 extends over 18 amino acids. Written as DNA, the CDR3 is TGCGCCAGCAGCCAAAATTTGGAGGGTATGACTAGTACGGAAGAGCAGTACTTC. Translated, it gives CASSQNLEGMTSTEEQYF.

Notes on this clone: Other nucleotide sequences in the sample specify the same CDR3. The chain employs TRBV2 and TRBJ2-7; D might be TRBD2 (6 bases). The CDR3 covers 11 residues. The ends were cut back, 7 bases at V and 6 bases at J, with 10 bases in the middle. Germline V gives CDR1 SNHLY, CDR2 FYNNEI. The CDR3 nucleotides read TGTGCCAGCATCGGGGGAAGCGAGCAGTACTTC. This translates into CASIGGSEQYF.

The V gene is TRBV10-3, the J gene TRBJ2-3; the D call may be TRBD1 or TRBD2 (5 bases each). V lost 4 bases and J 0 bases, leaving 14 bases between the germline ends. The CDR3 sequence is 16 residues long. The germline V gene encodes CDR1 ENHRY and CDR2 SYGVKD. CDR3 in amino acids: CAISAERGSSTDTQYF. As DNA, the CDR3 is TGTGCCATCAGTGCGGAGAGGGGATCTAGCACAGATACGCAGTATTTT.

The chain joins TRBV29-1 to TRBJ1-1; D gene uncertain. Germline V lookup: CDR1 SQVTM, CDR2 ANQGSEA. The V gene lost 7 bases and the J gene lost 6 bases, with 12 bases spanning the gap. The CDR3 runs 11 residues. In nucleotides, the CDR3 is TGCAGCGCCCGAGATCAACCTGAAGCTTTCTTT. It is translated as CSARDQPEAFF.

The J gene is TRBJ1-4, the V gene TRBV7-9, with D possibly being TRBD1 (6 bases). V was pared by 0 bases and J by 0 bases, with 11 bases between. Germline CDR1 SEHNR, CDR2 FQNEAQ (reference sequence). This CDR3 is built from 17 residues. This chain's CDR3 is CASSLADSGATNEKLFF. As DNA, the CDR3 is TGTGCCAGCAGCTTAGCTGATTCAGGGGCAACTAATGAAAAACTGTTTTTT.

The CDR3 DNA follows: TGTGCCAGCAGCTTAGAGGATTTAATGAATGAGCAGTTCTTC. Its protein product is CASSLEDLMNEQFF. The chain has TRBV7-9 and TRBJ2-1; no clear D gene. This CDR3 comprises 14 residues. The germline V gene encodes CDR1 SEHNR and CDR2 FQNEAQ (reference sequence). The V end lost 1 base, the J end lost 7 bases, and 11 bases lay between the germline ends.